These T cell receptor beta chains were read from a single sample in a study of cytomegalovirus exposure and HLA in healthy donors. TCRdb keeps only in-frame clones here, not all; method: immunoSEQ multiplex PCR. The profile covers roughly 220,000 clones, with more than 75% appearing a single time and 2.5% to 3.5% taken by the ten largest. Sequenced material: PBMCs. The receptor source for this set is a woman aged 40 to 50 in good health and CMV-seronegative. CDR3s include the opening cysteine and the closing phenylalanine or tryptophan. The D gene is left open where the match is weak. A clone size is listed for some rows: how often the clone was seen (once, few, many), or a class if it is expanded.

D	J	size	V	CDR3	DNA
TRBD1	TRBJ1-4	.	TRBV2	CASSERTGRNEKLFF	TGTGCCAGCAGTGAGAGGACAGGACGGAATGAAAAACTGTTTTTT
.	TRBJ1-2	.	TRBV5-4	CASSWDNTGNGYTF	TGTGCCAGCAGCTGGGATAATACAGGGAATGGCTACACCTTC
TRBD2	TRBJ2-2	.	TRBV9	CASSDSTGLALLHGNTGELFF	TGTGCCAGCAGTGACTCCACGGGACTAGCGCTATTACATGGGAACACCGGGGAGCTGTTTTTT
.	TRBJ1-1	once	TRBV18	CASSGLNTEAFF	TGTGCCAGCTCAGGGCTGAACACTGAAGCTTTCTTT
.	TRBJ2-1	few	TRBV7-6	CASSSLSYNEQFF	TGTGCCAGCAGCTCCCTCTCCTACAATGAGCAGTTCTTC
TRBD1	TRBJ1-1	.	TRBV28	CASRPGQGAWKAFF	TGTGCCAGCAGACCAGGACAGGGGGCTTGGAAAGCTTTCTTT
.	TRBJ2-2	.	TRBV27	CASCRLAASTGELFF	TGTGCCAGCTGTCGACTGGCAGCGAGCACCGGGGAGCTGTTTTTT
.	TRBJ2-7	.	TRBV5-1	CASSYGQLYEQYF	TGCGCCAGCAGCTATGGACAGCTCTACGAGCAGTACTTC
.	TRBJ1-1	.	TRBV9	CASSVPGLNTEAFF	TGTGCCAGCAGCGTACCGGGGTTGAACACTGAAGCTTTCTTT
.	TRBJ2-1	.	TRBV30	CAWSIGTALYNEQFF	TGTGCCTGGAGTATCGGGACTGCCCTTTACAATGAGCAGTTCTTC
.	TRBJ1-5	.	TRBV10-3	CAISESGQGRSNQPQHF	TGTGCCATCAGTGAGTCGGGGCAGGGGCGTAGCAATCAGCCCCAGCATTTT
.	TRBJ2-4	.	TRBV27	CASSLGRGIGKNIQYF	TGTGCCAGCAGTTTGGGAAGGGGAATTGGCAAAAACATTCAGTACTTC
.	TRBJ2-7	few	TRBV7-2	CASSLGAGSSYEQYF	TGTGCCAGCAGCTTAGGAGCAGGATCATCCTACGAGCAGTACTTC
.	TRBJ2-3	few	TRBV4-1	CASRGASRGGNGTQYF	TGCGCCAGCAGGGGGGCGTCAAGGGGCGGAAATGGTACGCAGTATTTT
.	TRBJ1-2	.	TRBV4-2	CASSQGSGVWDGYTF	TGTGCCAGCAGCCAAGGGTCGGGGGTCTGGGATGGCTACACCTTC
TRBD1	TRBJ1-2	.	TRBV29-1	CSVFGQATIYGYTF	TGCAGCGTTTTCGGACAGGCCACAATCTATGGCTACACCTTC
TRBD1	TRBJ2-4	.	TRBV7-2	CASSLRTGGSSNIQYF	TGTGCCAGCAGCCTTAGGACAGGGGGCTCTTCAAACATTCAGTACTTC
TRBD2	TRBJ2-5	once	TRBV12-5	CASGPPGVAGGETQYF	TGTGCTAGTGGTCCCCCGGGGGTAGCGGGTGGAGAGACCCAGTACTTC
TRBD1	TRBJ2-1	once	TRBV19	CASSRDRGHNEQFF	TGTGCCAGTAGTAGAGACAGGGGGCACAATGAGCAGTTCTTC
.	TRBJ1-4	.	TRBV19	CASSMYATNEKLFF	TGTGCCAGTAGTATGTATGCAACTAATGAAAAACTGTTTTTT
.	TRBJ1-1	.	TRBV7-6	CASTQGGLNTEAFF	TGTGCCAGCACCCAAGGGGGTTTGAACACTGAAGCTTTCTTT
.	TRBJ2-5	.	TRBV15	CATSQGPGVGTQYF	TGTGCCACCAGTCAGGGGCCCGGGGTGGGGACCCAGTACTTC
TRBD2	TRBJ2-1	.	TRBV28	CASDPLAGGVNEQFF	TGTGCCAGTGATCCACTAGCGGGAGGCGTCAATGAGCAGTTCTTC
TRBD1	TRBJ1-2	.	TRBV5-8	CASSLGQGARGYTF	TGTGCCAGCAGCTTGGGACAGGGGGCTCGAGGCTACACCTTC
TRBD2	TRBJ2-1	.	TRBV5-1	CASSLVGGGPVVNEQFF	TGCGCCAGCAGCTTGGTTGGGGGAGGGCCTGTGGTGAATGAGCAGTTCTTC
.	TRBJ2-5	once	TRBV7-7	CASSPGQTPQETQYF	TGTGCCAGCAGCCCCGGACAAACCCCCCAAGAGACCCAGTACTTC
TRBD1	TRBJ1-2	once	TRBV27	CASSLRIDRALGYTF	TGTGCCAGCAGTTTAAGGATCGACAGGGCACTTGGCTACACCTTC
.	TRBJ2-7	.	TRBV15	CATSRGGGGSHRAYEQYF	TGTGCCACCAGCAGAGGGGGAGGAGGGAGCCATAGAGCCTACGAGCAGTACTTC
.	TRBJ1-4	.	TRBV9	CASSASSGSVNEKLFF	TGTGCCAGCAGCGCCTCCTCGGGGTCAGTTAATGAAAAACTGTTTTTT
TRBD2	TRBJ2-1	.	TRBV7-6	CASSLGAGGANEQFF	TGTGCCAGCAGCTTAGGAGCGGGAGGTGCCAATGAGCAGTTCTTC
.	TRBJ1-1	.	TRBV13	CASSSRQVRLDTEAFF	TGTGCCAGCAGCTCCCGACAGGTACGATTAGACACTGAAGCTTTCTTT
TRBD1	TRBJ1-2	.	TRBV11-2	CASSLDPAGTGEGYTF	TGTGCCAGCAGCTTAGACCCCGCCGGGACAGGGGAAGGCTACACCTTC
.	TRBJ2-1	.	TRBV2	CASRFQGSHNEQFF	TGTGCCAGCAGGTTCCAGGGTTCCCACAATGAGCAGTTCTTC
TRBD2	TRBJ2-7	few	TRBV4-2	CASSPDTSDSSYEQYF	TGTGCCAGCAGCCCGGACACTAGCGACTCCTCCTACGAGCAGTACTTC
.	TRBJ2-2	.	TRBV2	CASSEQGKDGELFF	TGTGCCAGCAGTGAACAGGGGAAAGACGGGGAGCTGTTTTTT
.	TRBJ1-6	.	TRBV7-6	CASSPSRTTYNSPLHF	TGTGCCAGCAGCCCTTCTCGAACTACCTATAATTCACCCCTCCACTTT
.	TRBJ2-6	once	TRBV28	CASSSPSSGANVLTF	TGTGCCAGCAGTTCTCCGTCCTCTGGGGCCAACGTCCTGACTTTC
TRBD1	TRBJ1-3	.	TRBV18	CASSGTAGNTIYF	TGTGCCAGCTCCGGGACAGCTGGAAACACCATATATTTT
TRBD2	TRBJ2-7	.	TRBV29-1	CSAKRSGTSGIPDEQYF	TGCAGCGCAAAAAGGTCCGGGACTAGCGGGATTCCCGACGAGCAGTACTTC
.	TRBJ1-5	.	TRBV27	CASSFYRSQPQHF	TGTGCCAGCAGTTTTTACAGGTCTCAGCCCCAGCATTTT
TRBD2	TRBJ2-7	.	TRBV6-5	CASSSFIQAGYYEQYF	TGTGCCAGCAGTTCCTTCATCCAAGCGGGATATTACGAGCAGTACTTC
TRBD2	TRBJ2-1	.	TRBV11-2	CASSLDMASSSGSLGEQFF	TGTGCCAGCAGCTTAGATATGGCCTCTTCTAGCGGGAGTTTAGGAGAGCAGTTCTTC
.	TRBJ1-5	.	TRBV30	CAWSGQGFGNQPQHF	TGTGCCTGGAGTGGCCAGGGATTTGGCAATCAGCCCCAGCATTTT
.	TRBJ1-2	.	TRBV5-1	CASSFSQGPNYGYTF	TGCGCCAGCAGCTTTAGCCAGGGGCCTAACTATGGCTACACCTTC
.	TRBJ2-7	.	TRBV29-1	CSVAQGQNSYEQYF	TGCAGCGTCGCCCAGGGACAAAACTCCTACGAGCAGTACTTC
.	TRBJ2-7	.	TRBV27	CASRGGGGGEYEQYF	TGTGCCAGCAGAGGGGGGGGTGGGGGCGAGTACGAGCAGTACTTC
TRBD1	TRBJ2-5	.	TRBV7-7	CASSAGGTQYF	TGTGCCAGCAGCGCAGGGGGGACCCAGTACTTC
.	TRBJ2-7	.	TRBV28	CASSPPGGSSYEQYF	TGTGCCAGCAGCCCCCCCGGTGGGAGTAGCTACGAGCAGTACTTC
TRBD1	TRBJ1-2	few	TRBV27	CASSWDRGLSGYTF	TGTGCCAGCAGTTGGGACAGGGGGCTTTCTGGCTACACCTTC
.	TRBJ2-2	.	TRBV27	CASRRGTSSTGELFF	TGTGCCAGCAGACGGGGAACTAGCAGTACCGGGGAGCTGTTTTTT